The next 15 T cell receptor beta chains were all read from a single sample in a study of blood T cells in healthy people across ages. A J-beta primer mix and a sample-barcoded 5' primer were used in a second PCR of about 7 to 12 cycles. TCRdb re-called the 5' RACE reads through MiXCR, storing one row per CDR3 protein. This sample yields around 1.5 million distinct CDR3 sequences, of which roughly 64% are seen a single time; 6.7% belongs to the top ten. Sequenced material: blood. Receptors were obtained from a man aged 18 to 30 in good health.

This clonotype was seen only a few times. The J gene is TRBJ2-3, the V gene TRBV7-2; TRBD2 matches at 9 bases. The CDR3 totals 16 residues. V gave up 1 base and J gave up 3 bases; unmatched junction bases: 5. CDR1 is SGHTA and CDR2 is FQGNSA in the germline V gene. The CDR3 coding sequence is TGTGCCAGCAGCTTAGTCGGCGGGGGGGCAACAGATACGCAGTATTTT. Amino acids: CASSLVGGGATDTQYF.

The V call is TRBV7-8, the J call TRBJ2-1, with D perhaps TRBD1 (6 bases). Trimming pared 5 bases from V and 6 bases from J, leaving 14 bases between. The CDR3 has 14 amino acids. Germline-derived CDR1 and CDR2 are SGHVS and FQNEAQ. This chain's CDR3 is CASSPTGSGNEQFF. CDR3 coding DNA: TGTGCCAGCAGCCCCACAGGGTCGGGCAATGAGCAGTTCTTC.

This clonotype was seen more than once but under ten times. This rearrangement joins TRBV9 to TRBJ2-3; 7 bases are a match to TRBD2. Germline assignment: CDR1 SGDLS and CDR2 YYNGEE. Trimming cost V 2 bases and J 4 bases; bases outside gene matches: 7. The CDR3 totals 15 residues. The DNA of the CDR3 is TGTGCCAGCAGCGTGACGGGGGGAAGCCCAGATACGCAGTATTTT. Protein: CASSVTGGSPDTQYF.

This chain links TRBV29-1 with TRBJ1-1, with 7 bases fitting TRBD1. J gave up 0 bases and V 6 bases, and 4 bases lay outside the gene matches. Germline V gene data show CDR1 as SQVTM and CDR2 as ANQGSEA. The CDR3 is 13 amino acids. The chain's CDR3 is CSVRGVMNTEAFF. CDR3 in DNA: TGCAGCGTCAGGGGGGTTATGAACACTGAAGCTTTCTTT.

This clonotype appeared once. The rearrangement links TRBV12-3 or TRBV12-4 to TRBJ1-1; D may be TRBD1 (6 bases). Trimming removed 5 bases from V and 3 bases from J, with 16 bases in between. The CDR3 loop spans 15 amino acids. The CDR3 sequence is CASSPDSGLDTEAFF. The CDR3 region has the DNA TGTGCCAGCAGTCCGGACAGCGGGTTGGACACTGAAGCTTTCTTT.

J is TRBJ2-7 and V is TRBV4-1, with D perhaps TRBD2 (5 bases). Germline V gene sequence: CDR1 MGHRA, CDR2 YSYEKL. CDR3 length: 13 residues. The V end lost 3 bases, the J end lost 10 bases, and 16 bases lay between the germline ends. The CDR3 region has the DNA TGCGCCAGCAGCCAGGCTCGGGTTGGAGGACAGTACTTC. It translates to CASSQARVGGQYF.

This clonotype was seen a few times. The chain has TRBV5-1 and TRBJ2-2, with D unclear. V was clipped by 0 bases and J by 7 bases, with 10 bases between them. The CDR3 is 14 residues long. CDR1 and CDR2 from the germline V gene are SGHRS and YFSETQ. CDR3 loop: CASSLAFRRGELFF. The CDR3 DNA sequence: TGCGCCAGCAGCTTGGCCTTCAGGCGCGGGGAGCTGTTTTTT.

This clonotype has more than one count but fewer than ten. The chain is built from TRBV4-2 and TRBJ2-7; D perhaps matches TRBD1 (5 bases). This CDR3 is built from 12 residues. Germline CDR1 reads LGHNA; CDR2 reads YNFKEQ. Between the trimmed V and J ends, which lost 3 bases and 7 bases, there was a span of 10 bases. DNA of the CDR3: TGTGCCAGCAGCCACCAGCCAGGGGAGCAGTACTTC. Amino acids: CASSHQPGEQYF.

The chain has TRBV20-1 and TRBJ1-2; D gene ambiguous. Trimming shortened V by 6 bases and J by 8 bases, and 16 bases separated the two germline ends. Germline V gene lookup returns CDR1 DFQATT and CDR2 SNEGSKA (reference sequence). The CDR3 is 12 residues long. CDR3 bases: TGCAGTGCGGGCGGACGCCCGGGGGGCTACACCTTC. This translates into CSAGGRPGGYTF.

A few counts support this clonotype. This sequence joins TRBV7-2 and TRBJ2-3; D gene unclear. The CDR3 is 12 residues long. From germline, CDR1 is SGHTA and CDR2 FQGNSA. V was pared by 4 bases and J by 6 bases, with 8 bases between. The CDR3 sequence: CASSWAQDTQYF. In DNA form, the CDR3 reads TGTGCCAGCAGCTGGGCTCAGGATACGCAGTATTTT.

The CDR3 is CATSNYNYGYTF. For the CDR3, the DNA is TGTGCCACCAGCAATTATAACTATGGCTACACCTTC. The chain employs TRBV15 and TRBJ1-2, with unresolved D. CDR3 size: 12 residues. Trimming removed 4 bases at V and 1 base at J, with 4 bases between. The germline V gene encodes CDR1 LNHNV and CDR2 YYDKDF (reference sequence).

This rearrangement joins TRBV20-1 to TRBJ2-3; possibly TRBD2 for D (5 bases). The germline CDR1 and CDR2 sequences are DFQATT and SNEGSKA (reference sequence). CDR3 length: 15 residues. The V end lost 3 bases, the J end lost 4 bases, and 17 bases lay between the germline ends. In nucleotides, the CDR3 is TGCAGTGCTAGCGTCTCGGGGTGGTCCCCAGATACGCAGTATTTT. Translation: CSASVSGWSPDTQYF.

CDR3 DNA sequence: TGTGCCAGCAGTTCACAGGGGGCGTATGTTGACAATGAGCAGTTCTTC. It specifies CASSSQGAYVDNEQFF. V and J are TRBV27 and TRBJ2-1; 9 bases line up with TRBD1. The V gene end was trimmed by 4 bases and the J gene end by 5 bases; junction bases not matched to a gene: 9. Germline-derived CDR1 and CDR2 are MNHEY and SMNVEV (reference sequence). The CDR3 spans 16 residues.

The rearrangement uses TRBV12-3 or TRBV12-4 and TRBJ2-4; D could derive from TRBD1 or TRBD2 (5 bases each). With 6 bases removed from V and 1 base from J, the gap between germline ends came to 16 bases. This CDR3 has 16 residues. CDR3 protein: CASSPGAGWAKNIQYF. CDR3 coding DNA: TGTGCCAGCAGCCCCGGGGCAGGGTGGGCCAAAAACATTCAGTACTTC.

This clonotype was observed a few times. This chain links TRBV20-1 with TRBJ1-2, with D maybe TRBD1 (5 bases). Germline CDR1 and CDR2: DFQATT and SNEGSKA (reference sequence). Trimming left V 5 bases short and J 0 bases short, with 13 bases between. This CDR3 spans 14 amino acids. The CDR3 bases are TGCAGTGCTCTTTACAGGCGAGCTAACTATGGCTACACCTTC. Residues: CSALYRRANYGYTF.